This T cell receptor beta chain was identified in a study of T cell responses to AZD1222 COVID-19 vaccine. General study findings and limits: Donors skewed white British and female; clonal diversity was possibly underestimated. Close to half of all spike-specific TCRs reportedly target regions of the variants that are unmutated. At 160-218 and 743-854, vaccine-associated CD4 TCRs were dominant, and they spanned spike. After two AZD1222 doses, spike-specific TCR breadth and depth rose versus day 0.

This clone is a singleton in its sample. Its matching antigen is unknown. The CDR3 is 14 amino acids. Germline V gene data show CDR1 as MNHEY and CDR2 as SMNVEV (reference sequence). V lost 2 bases and J lost 2, with 7 bases in between. Measured with immunoSEQ multiplex PCR; TCRdb has only the in-frame clones, and not every one. The sample lists about 100,000 clones; 70% to 90% were seen once. The clonotype originates from an adult in good health. This chain links TRBV27 with TRBJ1-5; D unresolved. The sample was peripheral blood, taken on day 0 of AZD1222 vaccination. CDR3 in DNA: TGTGCCAGCAGTTTACAGCCAGGCAATCAGCCCCAGCATTTT. This codes for CASSLQPGNQPQHF.